Following are 25 T cell receptor beta chains from one sample sequenced in a study of CD8 T cells in ankylosing spondylitis listed by TCRdb under 2017. Library creation used 5' RACE. Sequencing relied on an Illumina HiSeq 2500. The public sequencing data were trimmed at Q25 with fastp and processed into clonotypes with MiXCR by TCRdb, which kept only in-frame beta chains. Rows merge per CDR3 protein into single entries with the most common DNA and genes. A total of 700,000 to 850,000 distinct CDR3 sequences appear in this sample, around 11% of them only once. Just over 0.5% of the sample is in the top ten clones. These receptors have no known antigen. Overall study outcomes, separate from this receptor: A TCR beta motif of roughly 8 highly homologous amino acid variants appeared characteristic of blood from ankylosing spondylitis patients.

Material: blood, either unsorted or a sorted T cell fraction (not recorded which). These receptors all come from a male donor with ankylosing spondylitis.

The rearrangement joins TRBV25-1 to TRBJ2-5; maybe TRBD1 (6 bases). V lost 4 bases, J lost 6 bases, and 15 bases lay in between. This CDR3 comprises 14 residues. Germline CDR1 is MGHDK and CDR2 is SYGVNS. The CDR3 coding sequence is TGTGCCAGCAGTGCCCGAAACAGGGTGAAGACCCAGTACTTC. This sequence encodes CASSARNRVKTQYF.

The count of this clonotype is one. CDR3 loop: CSATPTRGTDTQYF. CDR3 DNA sequence: TGCAGTGCTACTCCAACAAGGGGCACAGATACGCAGTATTTT. V usage is TRBV20-1 and J usage is TRBJ2-3; the D is unclear. V lost 4 bases to trimming and J lost 1 base, with 12 bases between them. This CDR3 has 14 amino acids. The V gene's germline CDR1 is DFQATT and CDR2 SNEGSKA (reference sequence).

The chain couples TRBV20-1 to TRBJ2-7; tentative D call: TRBD2 (6 bases). The V gene's germline CDR1 is DFQATT and CDR2 SNEGSKA (reference sequence). Trimming removed 5 bases from V and 6 bases from J, with 14 bases in between. This CDR3 comprises 12 residues. DNA for the CDR3: TGCAGTGCTGGGGGACTCGGGCTCGAGCAGTACTTC. Amino acids: CSAGGLGLEQYF.

The chain has TRBV20-1 and TRBJ2-4, with D tentatively TRBD1 (6 bases). V was trimmed by 3 bases and J by 8 bases, leaving 11 bases between them. The CDR3 spans 12 residues. The germline V gene encodes CDR1 DFQATT and CDR2 SNEGSKA (reference sequence). The CDR3 region is CSARSYRDIQYF. CDR3 DNA sequence: TGCAGTGCTAGGTCTTACAGGGACATTCAGTACTTC.

This clonotype was counted between two and nine times. The J gene is TRBJ2-7, the V gene TRBV7-2, with D hard to call. Trimming took off 3 bases at V and 4 bases at J, with 19 bases between the two ends. This CDR3 region has 16 residues. Germline CDR1 reads SGHTA; CDR2 reads FQGNSA. The chain's CDR3 is CASSLGRPDLGYEQYF. In DNA, the CDR3 is TGTGCCAGCAGCTTGGGCCGACCGGATCTCGGTTACGAGCAGTACTTC.

This clonotype occurred many times. This sequence joins TRBV4-2 and TRBJ1-6; D is possibly TRBD1 (5 bases). Germline V gene lookup returns CDR1 LGHNA and CDR2 YNFKEQ. The CDR3 totals 20 residues. Trimming pared 0 bases from V and 2 bases from J, leaving 20 bases between. In DNA form, the CDR3 reads TGTGCCAGCAGCCAAGATTTCGGCAGGGAGGTTTATACCTATAATTCACCCCTCCACTTT. Translated: CASSQDFGREVYTYNSPLHF.

This clonotype occurred a few times. CDR3 sequence: CASSVSGTPDSPLHF. The CDR3 DNA reads TGTGCCAGCAGTGTATCCGGGACCCCAGATTCACCCCTCCACTTT. The chain links TRBV6-1 to TRBJ1-6; D is perhaps TRBD1 (5 bases). CDR3 length: 15 amino acids. Germline V gene sequence: CDR1 MNHNS, CDR2 SASEGT. The V end was cut by 4 bases, the J end by 8 bases, with 15 bases between.

At least ten counts were recorded for this clonotype. This rearrangement joins TRBV4-3 to TRBJ1-5; D not certain. This CDR3 has 13 amino acids. The V gene lost 0 bases and the J gene lost 9 bases, with 9 bases spanning the gap. The germline CDR1 and CDR2 sequences are LGHNA and YSLEER. The CDR3 DNA is TGCGCCAGCAGCCAAGAACTGAAACTGCCCCAGCATTTT. Protein: CASSQELKLPQHF.

CDR3 DNA: TGCAGAGCGACAGGGGGTGGTGGCTACACCTTC. This gives the protein CRATGGGGYTF. The rearrangement links TRBV20-1 to TRBJ1-2; 9 bases agree with TRBD1. Germline assignment: CDR1 DFQATT and CDR2 SNEGSKA (reference sequence). This CDR3 has 11 amino acids.

In its sample, this clonotype was seen a few times. The chain joins TRBV7-2 to TRBJ1-1; 7 positions match TRBD1. Germline CDR1 and CDR2: SGHTA and FQGNSA. There are 14 residues in the CDR3. Losses at the gene ends were 3 bases for V and 7 bases for J; bases not matched to a gene: 8. The CDR3 region is CASSFTGAGGEAFF. The CDR3 nucleotides read TGTGCCAGCAGCTTTACAGGGGCCGGCGGTGAAGCTTTCTTT.

This clonotype was detected only a few times. The gene calls are TRBV5-5 and TRBJ2-7; D uncertain. The V gene's germline CDR1 is SGHKS and CDR2 YYEKEE (reference sequence). The CDR3 totals 14 residues. V was cut by 5 bases and J by 4 bases, with 16 bases left in between. CDR3 nucleotide sequence: TGTGCCAGCAGTCAACTTCTAGATCCGTACGAGCAGTACTTC. This codes for CASSQLLDPYEQYF. The whole variable domain, remainder taken from reference TRBV5-5 and TRBJ2-7, is DAGVTQSPTHLIKTRGQQVTLRCSPISGHKSVSWYQQVLGQGPQFIFQYYEKEERGRGNFPDRFSARQFPNYSSELNVNALLLGDSALYLCASSQLLDPYEQYFGPGTRLTVT.

In this sample, this clonotype turned up many times. This chain connects TRBV7-2 to TRBJ1-5; no definite D call. Trimming took off 5 bases at V and 5 bases at J, with 10 bases between the two ends. The CDR3 sequence is 13 residues long. Germline lookup yields CDR1 SGHTA and CDR2 FQGNSA. The chain's CDR3 is CASSNPRDQPQHF. The CDR3 bases are TGTGCCAGCAGCAACCCAAGGGATCAGCCCCAGCATTTT.

This clonotype was recorded a few times. The chain couples TRBV20-1 to TRBJ2-1, with 7 bases lining up with TRBD2. The germline V gene encodes CDR1 DFQATT and CDR2 SNEGSKA (reference sequence). CDR3 length equals 14 residues. J lost 4 bases, V lost 7 bases, and 10 bases had no gene match. This CDR3 is CSGRTGGAYNEQFF. The CDR3 bases are TGCAGTGGCCGGACGGGGGGAGCGTACAATGAGCAGTTCTTC.

There are a few counts of this clonotype. V gene TRBV5-1 combines with J gene TRBJ2-7, with 7 bases fitting TRBD1. J gave up 2 bases and V 3 bases, and 5 bases lay outside the gene matches. Germline V CDR1 and CDR2: SGHRS, YFSETQ. The CDR3 runs to 14 residues. In DNA form, the CDR3 reads TGCGCCAGCAGCTCCGGGACAGCCGCCTACGAGCAGTACTTC. As protein: CASSSGTAAYEQYF. The full variable domain, in which reference TRBV5-1 and TRBJ2-7 provide the parts outside the CDR3, is KAGVTQTPRYLIKTRGQQVTLSCSPISGHRSVSWYQQTPGQGLQFLFEYFSETQRNKGNFPGRFSGRQFSNSRSEMNVSTLELGDSALYLCASSSGTAAYEQYFGPGTRLTVT.

This clonotype appeared a single time. V and J are TRBV5-1 and TRBJ2-3; D is perhaps TRBD2 (7 bases). The CDR3 has 16 amino acids. V lost 0 bases and J lost 4, with 15 bases in between. Germline V gives CDR1 SGHRS, CDR2 YFSETQ. Written as DNA, the CDR3 is TGCGCCAGCAGCTTGGGGTTTGGGGGGGCCCCAGATACGCAGTATTTT. Translating gives CASSLGFGGAPDTQYF.

Many counts were recorded for this clonotype. This chain uses TRBV4-2 with TRBJ2-7, with 7 bases lining up with TRBD1. V lost 3 bases, J lost 4 bases, and 9 bases stayed unmatched. The CDR3 length is 15 residues. The germline V gene has CDR1 LGHNA and CDR2 YNFKEQ. The CDR3: CASSQGTGESYEQYF. The CDR3 region has the DNA TGTGCCAGCAGCCAGGGTACAGGGGAAAGTTACGAGCAGTACTTC.

A few counts support this clonotype. This rearrangement joins TRBV29-1 to TRBJ2-3; TRBD1 is a possible D gene (5 bases). CDR3 length: 13 residues. The V end was cut by 4 bases, the J end by 3 bases, with 11 bases between. CDR1 and CDR2 (germline): SQVTM, ANQGSEA. CDR3 in amino acids: CSVVSGKTDTQYF. The CDR3 DNA sequence: TGCAGCGTTGTATCAGGGAAAACAGATACGCAGTATTTT.

For the CDR3, the DNA is TGTGCCAGCAGTCCGACAGGGGCGGTCTACGAGCAGTACTTC. Protein: CASSPTGAVYEQYF. V usage is TRBV12-3 or TRBV12-4 and J usage is TRBJ2-7, with 8 nucleotides matching TRBD1. The V gene end was trimmed by 5 bases and the J gene end by 3 bases; junction bases not matched to a gene: 6. The CDR3 sequence is 14 residues long.

CDR3 loop: CASSQFGQSLFNEQFF. The DNA of the CDR3 is TGTGCCAGCAGCCAATTTGGACAAAGCCTGTTTAATGAGCAGTTCTTC. This chain connects TRBV3-1 to TRBJ2-1, with D perhaps TRBD1 (5 bases). Germline V gives CDR1 LGHDT, CDR2 YNNKEL (reference sequence). Deletions cut 2 bases from V and 7 bases from J, with 18 bases between. The CDR3 sequence is 16 residues long.

The chain is built from TRBV20-1 and TRBJ1-2; D unresolved. V was trimmed by 5 bases and J by 1 base, leaving 20 bases between them. The CDR3 runs 16 residues. Germline V lookup: CDR1 DFQATT, CDR2 SNEGSKA (reference sequence). In DNA form, the CDR3 reads TGCAGTGCTCACCCTGTAGGCCAAATTTATAACTATGGCTACACCTTC. It specifies CSAHPVGQIYNYGYTF.

J is TRBJ2-3 and V is TRBV12-3 or TRBV12-4, with TRBD1 matching 8 bases. This CDR3 is built from 15 residues. V dropped 6 bases and J dropped 2; count of bases not matched to a gene: 7. The CDR3 reads CASRLWTGTTDTQYF. The CDR3 bases are TGTGCCAGCAGGTTATGGACAGGGACCACAGATACGCAGTATTTT.

This clonotype has only a few counts. The V and J genes are TRBV6-1 and TRBJ2-5; D might be TRBD2 (5 bases). The ends were cut back, 5 bases at V and 5 bases at J, with 15 bases in the middle. Germline-derived CDR1 and CDR2 are MNHNS and SASEGT. The CDR3 has 14 residues. In DNA form, the CDR3 reads TGTGCCAGCAGTCGTCGGACGGGAAGGGAGACCCAGTACTTC. Protein: CASSRRTGRETQYF.

The chain has TRBV6-1 and TRBJ1-2, with 7 nucleotides matching TRBD1. Per the germline V gene, CDR1 is MNHNS and CDR2 is SASEGT. With 6 bases clipped from V and 4 bases from J, the junction kept 11 bases outside the gene matches. This CDR3 spans 15 amino acids. This CDR3 reads CASRGRTGVGYGYTF. The DNA of the CDR3 is TGTGCCAGCAGGGGCCGAACAGGGGTCGGCTATGGCTACACCTTC.

In its sample, this clonotype was seen many times. The chain uses TRBV6-5 and TRBJ1-1, with D tentatively TRBD1 (6 bases). Trimming shortened V by 4 bases and J by 4 bases, and 13 bases separated the two germline ends. Germline lookup yields CDR1 MNHEY and CDR2 SVGAGI. The CDR3 length is 14 residues. DNA for the CDR3: TGTGCCAGCAGTTTCAGGGGCGAGAGCACTGAAGCTTTCTTT. Protein sequence: CASSFRGESTEAFF.

This clonotype has only a few counts. The gene calls are TRBV7-9 and TRBJ1-1, with D hard to call. This CDR3 has 14 amino acids. Trimming cost V 5 bases and J 0 bases, with 10 bases left between them. CDR1 is SEHNR, CDR2 FQNEAQ, per germline (reference sequence). CDR3 amino acids: CASSPTAVNTEAFF. The CDR3, as DNA: TGTGCCAGCAGCCCTACCGCAGTGAACACTGAAGCTTTCTTT.